The rows below give T cell receptor beta chains drawn from one sample of a study of T cells in Graves' hyperthyroidism and ophthalmopathy. Via MiXCR, TCRdb re-called the multiplex PCR reads, giving one row per CDR3 protein. This table has roughly 700,000 distinct CDR3 sequences, just over 35% appearing once. Sequencing used blood. These receptors were taken from a woman between 40 and 50 years old with Graves' hyperthyroidism. Both conserved end residues are part of each CDR3. D genes are given only for firm matches. Size is omitted from some rows. Given values are once, few, many or a class for expanded clones.

j_gene | d_gene | abundance | v_gene | CDR3aa | CDR3nt
TRBJ1-1 | - | many | TRBV10-2 | CASSFQGITEAFF | TGCGCCAGCAGTTTTCAGGGGATCACTGAAGCTTTCTTT
TRBJ2-5 | TRBD1 | many | TRBV29-1 | CSVADRGRETQYF | TGCAGCGTTGCCGACAGGGGGCGAGAGACCCAGTACTTC
TRBJ1-2 | - | - | TRBV12-3/TRBV12-4 | CASSTTIVGGGYTF | TGTGCCAGCAGCACCACGATAGTCGGGGGTGGCTACACCTTC
TRBJ1-4 | TRBD1 | - | TRBV12-3/TRBV12-4 | CASSPGQDGDEKLFF | TGTGCCAGCAGTCCCGGACAGGACGGAGATGAAAAACTGTTTTTT
TRBJ1-4 | - | - | TRBV9 | CASSVAGEKLFF | TGTGCCAGCAGCGTAGCTGGGGAAAAACTGTTTTTT
TRBJ2-1 | TRBD2 | - | TRBV7-9 | CASSLWQGGLNEQFF | TGCGCCAGCAGCTTGTGGCAGGGAGGGCTCAATGAGCAGTTCTTC
TRBJ2-6 | - | - | TRBV10-3 | CASSEWGANVLTF | TGTGCCAGCAGCGAATGGGGGGCCAACGTCCTGACTTTC
TRBJ1-2 | - | - | TRBV19 | CASSISNYGYTF | TGTGCCAGTAGTATATCTAACTATGGCTACACCTTC
TRBJ2-7 | - | - | TRBV4-1 | CASSQEHREDEQYF | TGCGCCAGCAGCCAAGAACACAGGGAGGACGAGCAGTACTTC
TRBJ1-2 | - | few | TRBV11-2 | CASSLGRRPRTSNYGYTF | TGTGCCAGCAGCTTAGGTCGCAGGCCCAGAACTTCGAACTATGGCTACACCTTC
TRBJ1-1 | - | many | TRBV7-2 | CASSRNLNTEAFF | TGTGCCAGCAGCCGAAATCTGAACACTGAAGCTTTCTTT
TRBJ2-7 | - | few | TRBV6-5 | CASRTSGGASYEQYF | TGTGCCAGCAGGACCTCGGGGGGCGCGTCCTACGAGCAGTACTTC
TRBJ1-2 | - | - | TRBV3-1 | CASSHPRRLDYTF | TGTGCCAGCAGCCACCCCCGAAGATTAGACTACACCTTC
TRBJ2-5 | TRBD2 | - | TRBV12-3/TRBV12-4 | CASSYGGARKTQYF | TGTGCCAGCAGTTACGGGGGGGCGAGGAAGACCCAGTACTTC
TRBJ1-2 | - | many | TRBV29-1 | CSVEGGYGYTF | TGCAGCGTTGAAGGGGGCTATGGCTACACCTTC
TRBJ1-1 | - | - | TRBV29-1 | CSAREGGSNTEAFF | TGCAGCGCCCGAGAGGGGGGCTCAAACACTGAAGCTTTCTTT
TRBJ1-5 | TRBD1 | - | TRBV4-1 | CASSQEYAGGRSNQPQHF | TGCGCCAGCAGCCAAGAATACGCAGGGGGAAGGAGCAATCAGCCCCAGCATTTT
TRBJ1-2 | - | - | TRBV19 | CTSSSWDTPGDGYTF | TGTACCAGTAGTAGCTGGGACACTCCTGGCGATGGCTACACCTTC
TRBJ2-7 | TRBD2 | - | TRBV5-6 | CASSLGSSGEIPYEQYF | TGTGCCAGCAGCTTGGGTTCTAGCGGGGAAATACCCTACGAGCAGTACTTC
TRBJ1-3 | TRBD1 | - | TRBV2 | CASGQGTGGNTIYF | TGTGCCAGCGGTCAGGGGACAGGTGGAAACACCATATATTTT
TRBJ2-6 | - | many | TRBV19 | CASSSPATGANVLTF | TGTGCCAGTAGTAGTCCGGCTACTGGGGCCAACGTCCTGACTTTC
TRBJ1-1 | - | - | TRBV20-1 | CSAADPGRRPEAFF | TGCAGTGCGGCTGACCCGGGGCGAAGACCGGAAGCTTTCTTT
TRBJ2-5 | - | - | TRBV29-1 | CSVDFRGTETQYF | TGCAGCGTTGATTTCCGGGGTACAGAGACCCAGTACTTC
TRBJ1-1 | - | many | TRBV6-6 | CASSYGILLPAFF | TGTGCCAGCAGTTACGGGATACTACTGCCAGCTTTCTTT
TRBJ1-6 | TRBD1 | few | TRBV7-2 | CASSSTGATYNSPLHF | TGTGCCAGCAGTTCGACAGGGGCGACCTATAATTCACCCCTCCACTTT
TRBJ1-1 | - | - | TRBV7-9 | CASSLHGQFTEAFF | TGTGCCAGCAGCTTACACGGACAGTTCACTGAAGCTTTCTTT
TRBJ1-5 | - | many | TRBV6-1 | CASRASWGNQPQHF | TGTGCCAGCAGGGCATCTTGGGGCAATCAGCCCCAGCATTTT
TRBJ2-5 | TRBD1 | - | TRBV6-5 | CASSYSMAGTGVETQYF | TGTGCCAGCAGTTACTCGATGGCCGGGACAGGGGTTGAGACCCAGTACTTC
TRBJ1-6 | TRBD1 | - | TRBV6-5 | CASSSGTVISPLHF | TGTGCCAGCAGCTCCGGGACAGTTATTTCACCCCTCCACTTT
TRBJ1-3 | - | many | TRBV29-1 | CSPLEGLVTQNTIYF | TGCAGCCCTCTCGAGGGACTGGTAACCCAGAACACCATATATTTT
TRBJ1-2 | TRBD1 | many | TRBV12-3/TRBV12-4 | CASTGQVFYGYTF | TGTGCCAGCACCGGACAGGTTTTCTATGGCTACACCTTC
TRBJ1-6 | TRBD1 | many | TRBV25-1 | CASSSLGGGSSPLHF | TGTGCCAGCAGTAGTTTGGGAGGGGGCAGTTCACCCCTCCACTTT
TRBJ1-1 | - | many | TRBV6-2/TRBV6-3 | CASSYSGRLTVEAFF | TGTGCCAGCAGTTACTCTGGCCGTCTCACTGTCGAAGCTTTCTTT
TRBJ1-6 | TRBD1 | many | TRBV20-1 | CSAPDRGHNSPLHF | TGCAGTGCACCGGACAGGGGGCACAATTCACCCCTCCACTTT
TRBJ1-1 | - | many | TRBV10-3 | CAIRAQGGRNTEAFF | TGTGCCATCAGGGCACAGGGAGGAAGGAACACTGAAGCTTTCTTT
TRBJ1-1 | TRBD1 | - | TRBV5-1 | CASSDPRTGGFTEAFF | TGCGCCAGCAGCGATCCAAGGACAGGGGGCTTCACTGAAGCTTTCTTT
TRBJ1-5 | - | - | TRBV15 | CATSRLVGGNQPQHF | TGTGCCACCAGCAGACTAGTAGGTGGTAATCAGCCCCAGCATTTT
TRBJ2-7 | TRBD1 | - | TRBV29-1 | CSVEEGDSAYEQYF | TGCAGCGTTGAAGAAGGGGACAGTGCCTACGAGCAGTACTTC
TRBJ1-2 | TRBD1 | - | TRBV7-9 | CASSFGTGGYTF | TGTGCCAGCAGCTTCGGGACAGGCGGCTACACCTTC
TRBJ2-6 | - | many | TRBV5-6 | CASSLPSAISGANVLTF | TGTGCCAGCAGCCTCCCATCGGCCATTAGTGGGGCCAACGTCCTGACTTTC
TRBJ2-2 | - | few | TRBV6-1 | CASSPPGGANTGELFF | TGTGCCAGCAGTCCCCCCGGCGGAGCGAACACCGGGGAGCTGTTTTTT